This T cell receptor (beta chain) was sequenced for a study of shared clonotypes between healthy human individuals. Study as a whole: Researchers drew samples from a couple of women and three men aged 18 to 49. The study used three CD4 naive, three CD4 memory, two CD8 naive and one CD8 memory plate per donor. Study-level points and caveats: Sampling included only blood; tissue repertoires likely differ.

Using immunoSEQ multiplex PCR, the repertoire was profiled, and TCRdb retains in-frame clones only, with some absent. Seen here are about 1.9 million clones, approximately 92% observed once, and the top ten hold roughly 1.7%. Of note for this clone: Its antigen remains unidentified. Other DNA sequences within the sample encode an identical CDR3.

Naive CD8 cells lacked CD45RO and underwent positive selection for CCR7, leaving out terminally differentiated effector memory CD45RA+ cells. Trimming removed 6 bases from V and 5 bases from J; junction bases left unmatched: 4. Germline CDR1 is MNHEY and CDR2 is SMNVEV (reference sequence). This CDR3 comprises 13 residues. The J gene is TRBJ1-5, the V gene TRBV27; TRBD1 matches at 7 bases. The source of this sequence is a man between 18 and 35 years old in good health. Some clones in this sample may be carry-over from other donors' samples. The sequencing input was naive CD8+ T cells from PBMCs. The CDR3 spells CASSPTGYQPQHF. The DNA of the CDR3 is TGTGCCAGCAGCCCGACAGGGTATCAGCCCCAGCATTTT.